This TCR beta chain stems from a study of T-cell memory formation after mild COVID-19. Looking at the study overall: TCR clusters showed largely donor specificity. Study results and caveats: Certain responding clones were present in pre-infection memory, suggesting participation of cross-reactive memory. Among contracting clones, CD4+ were mainly CM/EM and CD8+ enriched in EMRA.

Germline CDR1 and CDR2: SEHNR and FQNEAQ (reference sequence). This CDR3 spans 12 amino acids. The V end was cut by 1 base, the J end by 6 bases, with 7 bases between. Comment on this clonotype: Its antigen is unidentified.

TCR alpha and TCR beta cDNA libraries with sample barcodes and UMIs came from 5'RACE using constant-segment primers. TCRdb re-called the 5' RACE reads through MiXCR, storing one row per CDR3 protein. Here the sample spans about 440,000 distinct CDR3 sequences, 15% to 25% being singletons. Sequencing was performed on PBMCs or a T cell subset sorted from them (not recorded which). The clonotype was recovered from an adult woman who had mild COVID-19 (a few samples of this study predate the infection). Cell type and time point are not known. V gene TRBV7-9 combines with J gene TRBJ2-7; D call uncertain. The CDR3 loop is CASSLVPLEQYF. CDR3 DNA: TGTGCCAGCAGCTTAGTACCCCTCGAGCAGTACTTC.